This T cell receptor (beta chain) was recovered during a study of T cell changes during pregnancy in multiple sclerosis. Assay used: immunoSEQ multiplex PCR; TCRdb lists only in-frame clones, some missing. The data hold around 35,000 clones, with just over 90% observed a single time. Germline assignment: CDR1 LGHNA and CDR2 YNFKEQ. Trimming cost V 0 bases and J 9 bases, with 15 bases left between them. There are 15 residues in the CDR3. The receptor was isolated from a female donor with multiple sclerosis, enrolled in a pregnancy study. Sequences were derived from CD8+ T cells from peripheral blood mononuclear cells, sampled in the first trimester of pregnancy. The V gene is TRBV4-2, the J gene TRBJ2-1; D possibly corresponds to TRBD1 (5 bases). The CDR3 sequence: CASSQELGALSEQFF. CDR3 in DNA: TGTGCCAGCAGCCAAGAGCTAGGGGCGCTCAGTGAGCAGTTCTTC.